These 12 T cell receptor beta chains were all obtained from the same sample, sequenced in a study of regulatory T cells in long-lasting Graves disease. Through Arm-PCR of CDR3 regions and iRepertoire HTBI primers, TCR beta libraries were built. One entry per CDR3 protein results from TCRdb running MiXCR on the multiplex PCR reads. The table has about 420,000 distinct CDR3 sequences, roughly a quarter seen once. Time point defined: persistent/refractory GD, antithyroid drugs over 5 years with positive TRAb. RNA from PBMCs was the source of the TCR library. The specimen was peripheral blood mononuclear cells (PBMCs), collected when the disease was refractory, from a patient treated with antithyroid drugs. The receptors here all came from a female donor with Graves disease.

This clonotype was seen at least ten times. This rearrangement joins TRBV7-2 to TRBJ1-1; the D is unclear. Germline V gene data show CDR1 as SGHTA and CDR2 as FQGNSA. Trimming pared 3 bases from V and 7 bases from J, leaving 9 bases between. This CDR3 comprises 12 residues. The CDR3 here is CASSFQGFEAFF. CDR3 coding DNA: TGTGCCAGCAGCTTTCAAGGCTTTGAAGCTTTCTTT.

Comments on this clonotype: A read error may produce the germline difference seen at one junction end. This rearrangement joins TRBV12-3 or TRBV12-4 to TRBJ2-1, with 12 bases lining up with TRBD2. The CDR3 runs to 13 residues. The CDR3: CASSYARLAGVLF. The CDR3 nucleotides are TGTGCCAGCAGTTATGCACGACTAGCGGGAGTTCTCTTC.

This clonotype was found many times. The rearrangement links TRBV12-3 or TRBV12-4 to TRBJ1-5; 8 positions agree with TRBD1. Unmatched junction bases numbered 6, after V lost 1 base and J lost 4 bases. The CDR3 is 16 residues long. CDR3 sequence (DNA): TGTGCCAGCAGTTTAGGGGACAGGAGACGGAATCAGCCCCAGCATTTT. Translation: CASSLGDRRRNQPQHF.

In its sample, this clonotype was seen many times. The chain combines TRBV28 with TRBJ1-1; no definite D call. The CDR3 totals 14 residues. V lost 5 bases and J lost 0, with 10 bases in between. CDR1 is MDHEN, CDR2 SYDVKM, per germline. CDR3 in amino acids: CASSRSNMNTEAFF. The CDR3 DNA reads as TGTGCCAGCAGTCGAAGTAACATGAACACTGAAGCTTTCTTT.

This clonotype was counted a few times. The chain couples TRBV6-1 to TRBJ2-4; 8 bases line up with TRBD1. The germline gives CDR1 MNHNS, CDR2 SASEGT. The CDR3 spans 13 residues. With V trimmed by 6 bases and J by 8 bases, 6 bases remained unmatched. CDR3 sequence reads: CASSVDREDIQYF. Here the CDR3 DNA reads TGTGCCAGCAGCGTGGACAGGGAAGACATTCAGTACTTC.

The sample holds one count of this clonotype. This chain joins TRBV29-1 and TRBJ1-4; 9 bases match TRBD1. The germline V gene encodes CDR1 SQVTM and CDR2 ANQGSEA. This CDR3 comprises 13 residues. Trimming took 7 bases from V and 8 from J; bases not matched to a gene: 8. In DNA, the CDR3 is TGCAGCGCCCTGGGACAGGGTGGAGAAAAACTGTTTTTT. Amino acid sequence: CSALGQGGEKLFF.

V is TRBV20-1 and J is TRBJ2-2; possibly TRBD2 for D (6 bases). Trimming removed 3 bases from V and 4 bases from J, with 6 bases in between. The CDR3 is made up of 12 amino acids. Germline CDR1 reads DFQATT; CDR2 reads SNEGSKA (reference sequence). CDR3 region: CSASGSTGELFF. The CDR3 coding sequence is TGCAGTGCTAGCGGGAGCACCGGGGAGCTGTTTTTT.

The chain uses TRBV20-1 and TRBJ2-3; no clear D gene. This CDR3 region has 13 residues. V lost 3 bases, J lost 1 base, and 8 bases lay in between. Germline V gene sequence: CDR1 DFQATT, CDR2 SNEGSKA (reference sequence). As DNA, the CDR3 is TGCAGTGCTAGGAGCGAACGCACAGATACGCAGTATTTT. Its protein product is CSARSERTDTQYF.

This clonotype was detected ten times or more. This chain links TRBV12-3 or TRBV12-4 with TRBJ2-7; a weak D match, TRBD1 (6 bases). Trimming pared 5 bases from V and 1 base from J, leaving 12 bases between. The CDR3 runs to 14 residues. Written as DNA, the CDR3 is TGTGCCAGCAGTCCGGACAGCTCATCCTACGAGCAGTACTTC. Protein sequence: CASSPDSSSYEQYF.

This clonotype was observed many times. V usage is TRBV2 and J usage is TRBJ2-7, with TRBD2 as a possible D gene (5 bases). The CDR3 is 15 amino acids. V was clipped by 2 bases and J by 3 bases, with 14 bases between them. The germline gives CDR1 SNHLY, CDR2 FYNNEI. The CDR3 reads CASSETGKRIYEQYF. The CDR3 bases are TGTGCCAGCAGTGAAACTGGTAAGCGGATCTACGAGCAGTACTTC.

Points on this clonotype: Since a much larger clone is just one base distant, this may be a read error. CDR3 DNA: TGTGCCAGCAGGGGGACTAGCGGGAGGTCCTACGAGCAGTACTTC. Residues: CASRGTSGRSYEQYF. The V and J genes are TRBV2 and TRBJ2-7; 15 bases map to TRBD2. V dropped 6 bases and J dropped 1; count of bases not matched to a gene: 1. CDR1 and CDR2 from the germline V gene are SNHLY and FYNNEI. The CDR3 consists of 15 residues.

The chain joins TRBV6-1 to TRBJ2-7; perhaps TRBD1 as D (5 bases). The CDR3 spans 13 residues. Germline-derived CDR1 and CDR2 are MNHNS and SASEGT. The ends were cut back, 8 bases at V and 10 bases at J, with 21 bases in the middle. CDR3 sequence: CASRRDRSTSQYF. The CDR3 region has the DNA TGTGCCAGCCGGAGAGACAGATCTACGAGCCAGTACTTC.